This T cell receptor (beta chain) originates from a study of Tregs in tolerant kidney transplant recipients. Study-wide points: Few patients were studied, so findings need validation in larger groups. This study did not directly address biological reproducibility.

As to this clone: The antigen is not known.

TCRdb's copy holds only in-frame clones and misses some; the assay was immunoSEQ multiplex PCR. This sample carries about 21,000 clones, more than 65% of them seen once, and the ten largest clones take around 25%. Related graft donors supplied nonmyeloablative bone marrow transplants, and mixed chimerism was transient. Unstimulated Tregs (CD4+CD25+CD127-) and CD4+CD25- non-Tregs were sorted from PBMCs. The CDR3 runs 12 residues. V was shortened by 4 bases and J by 3 bases, with 9 bases between the two germline ends. The germline CDR1 and CDR2 sequences are SQVTM and ANQGSEA. The sample was CD8+ T cells from blood (PBMCs), taken 6 months after the transplant. This TCR came from a human patient who received a combined kidney and bone marrow transplant. The graft donor may have given rise to some T cells. This chain joins TRBV29-1 and TRBJ1-1, with D maybe TRBD1 (5 bases). The CDR3 coding sequence is TGCAGCGTTGGACAGTCAGACACTGAAGCTTTCTTT. Translating gives CSVGQSDTEAFF.